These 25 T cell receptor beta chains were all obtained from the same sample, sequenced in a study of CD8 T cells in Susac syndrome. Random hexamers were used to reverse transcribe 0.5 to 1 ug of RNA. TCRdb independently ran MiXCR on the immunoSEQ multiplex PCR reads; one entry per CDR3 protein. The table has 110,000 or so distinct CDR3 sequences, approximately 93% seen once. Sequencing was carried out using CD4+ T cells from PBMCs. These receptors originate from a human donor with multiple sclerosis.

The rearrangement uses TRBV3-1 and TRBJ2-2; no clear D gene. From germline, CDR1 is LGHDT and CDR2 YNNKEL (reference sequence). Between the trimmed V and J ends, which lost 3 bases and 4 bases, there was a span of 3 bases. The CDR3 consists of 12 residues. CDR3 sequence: CASSHLTGELFF. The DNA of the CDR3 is TGTGCCAGCAGCCATCTCACCGGGGAGCTGTTTTTT.

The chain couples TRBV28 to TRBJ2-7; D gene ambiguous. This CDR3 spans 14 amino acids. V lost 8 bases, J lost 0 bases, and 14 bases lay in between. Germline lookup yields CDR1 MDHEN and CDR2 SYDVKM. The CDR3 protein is CASRGLGSSYEQYF. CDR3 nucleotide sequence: TGTGCCAGCCGAGGTTTAGGCAGCTCCTACGAGCAGTACTTC.

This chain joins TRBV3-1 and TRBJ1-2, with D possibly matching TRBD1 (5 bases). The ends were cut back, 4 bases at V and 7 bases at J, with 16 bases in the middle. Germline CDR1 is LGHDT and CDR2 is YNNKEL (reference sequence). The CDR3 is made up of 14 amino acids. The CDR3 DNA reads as TGTGCCAGCAGCCCCCGCCAGGGTCTTTCTGGCTACACCTTC. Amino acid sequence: CASSPRQGLSGYTF.

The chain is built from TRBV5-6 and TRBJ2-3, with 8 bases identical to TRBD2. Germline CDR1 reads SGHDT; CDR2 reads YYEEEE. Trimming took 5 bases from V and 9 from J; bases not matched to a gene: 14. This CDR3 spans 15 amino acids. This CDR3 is CASSPGLGGYRTQYF. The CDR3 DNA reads TGTGCCAGCAGTCCGGGACTAGGGGGATATCGGACGCAGTATTTT.

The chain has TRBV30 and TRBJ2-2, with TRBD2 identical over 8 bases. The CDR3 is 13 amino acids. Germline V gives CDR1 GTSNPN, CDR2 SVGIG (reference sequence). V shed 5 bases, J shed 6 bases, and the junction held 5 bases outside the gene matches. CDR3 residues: CAWAGTRAGELFF. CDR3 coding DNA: TGTGCCTGGGCCGGGACTAGAGCCGGGGAGCTGTTTTTT.

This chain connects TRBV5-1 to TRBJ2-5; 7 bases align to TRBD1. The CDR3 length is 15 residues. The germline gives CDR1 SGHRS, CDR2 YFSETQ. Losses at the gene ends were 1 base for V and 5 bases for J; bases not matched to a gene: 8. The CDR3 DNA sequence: TGCGCCAGCAGCTTGAACCAGGGGGTAGGGGAGACCCAGTACTTC. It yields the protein CASSLNQGVGETQYF.

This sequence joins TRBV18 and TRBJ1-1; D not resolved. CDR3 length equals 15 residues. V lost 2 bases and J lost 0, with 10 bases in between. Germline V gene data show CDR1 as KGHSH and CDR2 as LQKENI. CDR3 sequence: CASSPRAEMNTEAFF. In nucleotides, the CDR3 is TGTGCCAGCTCACCAAGGGCCGAAATGAACACTGAAGCTTTCTTT.

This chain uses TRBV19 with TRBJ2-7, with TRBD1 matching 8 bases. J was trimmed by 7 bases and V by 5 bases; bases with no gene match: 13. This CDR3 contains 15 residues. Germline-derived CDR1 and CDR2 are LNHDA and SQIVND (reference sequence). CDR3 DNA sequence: TGTGCCAGTAGTCCTGGACAGGGAAGGTTCCAGGAGCAGTACTTC. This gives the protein CASSPGQGRFQEQYF.

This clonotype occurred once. The CDR3 nucleotides are TGTGCCAGCAGCTGGAACCCGGGACTCTACGAGCAGTACTTC. It is translated as CASSWNPGLYEQYF. The rearrangement uses TRBV3-1 and TRBJ2-7, with D possibly matching TRBD2 (6 bases). V dropped 5 bases and J dropped 3 bases, with 14 bases sitting between them. The CDR3 runs 14 residues. Germline V gene data show CDR1 as LGHDT and CDR2 as YNNKEL (reference sequence).

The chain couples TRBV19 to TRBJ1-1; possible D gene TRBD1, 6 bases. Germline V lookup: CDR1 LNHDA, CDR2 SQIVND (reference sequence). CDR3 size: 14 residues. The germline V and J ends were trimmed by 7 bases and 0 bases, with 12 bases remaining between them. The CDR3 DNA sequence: TGTGCCAGTAAGAGGACAGACCTGAACACTGAAGCTTTCTTT. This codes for CASKRTDLNTEAFF.

The CDR3 loop is CALGTEAFF. The CDR3 DNA is TGTGCCCTGGGGACTGAAGCTTTCTTT. The chain has TRBV30 and TRBJ1-1; unclear D gene. Germline V CDR1 and CDR2: GTSNPN, SVGIG (reference sequence). V lost 8 bases and J lost 5, with 6 bases in between. The CDR3 consists of 9 residues.

The CDR3 DNA sequence: TGTGCCAGCAGTTTCTGGGCTGGGGCCAACGTCCTGACTTTC. It codes for CASSFWAGANVLTF. This chain joins TRBV12-3 or TRBV12-4 and TRBJ2-6; D gene unclear. This CDR3 contains 14 residues. With 3 bases removed from V and 2 bases from J, the gap between germline ends came to 5 bases.

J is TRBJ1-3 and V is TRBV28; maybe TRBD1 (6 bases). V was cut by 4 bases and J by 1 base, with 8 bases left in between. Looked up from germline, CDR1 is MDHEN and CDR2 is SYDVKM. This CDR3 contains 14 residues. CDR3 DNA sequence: TGTGCCAGCAGTTCAGGACAGTCTGGAAACACCATATATTTT. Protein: CASSSGQSGNTIYF.

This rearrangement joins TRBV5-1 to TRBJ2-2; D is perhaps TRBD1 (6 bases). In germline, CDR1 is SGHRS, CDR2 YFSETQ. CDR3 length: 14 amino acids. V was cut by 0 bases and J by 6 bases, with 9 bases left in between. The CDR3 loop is CASSLAPGAGELFF. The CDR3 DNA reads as TGCGCCAGCAGCTTGGCCCCAGGGGCCGGGGAGCTGTTTTTT. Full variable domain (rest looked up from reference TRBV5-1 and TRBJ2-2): KAGVTQTPRYLIKTRGQQVTLSCSPISGHRSVSWYQQTPGQGLQFLFEYFSETQRNKGNFPGRFSGRQFSNSRSEMNVSTLELGDSALYLCASSLAPGAGELFFGEGSRLTVL.

Here the CDR3 reads CASSQAQGAIGYEQYF. CDR3 nucleotides: TGCGCCAGCAGCCAAGCCCAGGGGGCGATCGGATACGAGCAGTACTTC. This rearrangement joins TRBV4-3 to TRBJ2-7, with 8 bases aligning to TRBD1. Germline lookup yields CDR1 LGHNA and CDR2 YSLEER. V shed 1 base, J shed 4 bases, and the junction held 9 bases outside the gene matches. The CDR3 totals 16 residues.

The CDR3 nucleotides are TGTGCCGGCTCCCGTGCTTCACTAACAGGGGAACACACTGAAGCTTTCTTT. This encodes CAGSRASLTGEHTEAFF. J is TRBJ1-1 and V is TRBV4-2, with 7 bases lining up with TRBD1. The V segment lost 11 bases and the J segment 3 bases; nucleotides outside the gene matches: 21. In germline, CDR1 is LGHNA, CDR2 YNFKEQ. CDR3 size: 17 residues.

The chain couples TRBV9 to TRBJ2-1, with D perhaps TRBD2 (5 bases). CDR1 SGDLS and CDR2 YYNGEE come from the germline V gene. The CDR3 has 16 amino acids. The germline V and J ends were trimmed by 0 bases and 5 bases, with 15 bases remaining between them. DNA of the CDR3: TGTGCCAGCAGCGTAGCTTTAGCGCCCACCGACAATGAGCAGTTCTTC. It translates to CASSVALAPTDNEQFF. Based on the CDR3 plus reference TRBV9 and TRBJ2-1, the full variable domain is DSGVTQTPKHLITATGQRVTLRCSPRSGDLSVYWYQQSLDQGLQFLIQYYNGEERAKGNILERFSAQQFPDLHSELNLSSLELGDSALYFCASSVALAPTDNEQFFGPGTRLTVL.

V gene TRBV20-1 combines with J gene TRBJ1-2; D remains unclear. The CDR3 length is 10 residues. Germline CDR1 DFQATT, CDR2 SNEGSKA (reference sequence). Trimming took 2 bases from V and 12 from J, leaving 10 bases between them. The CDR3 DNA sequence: TGCAGTGCTAGACGGGTTTCCGACACCTTC. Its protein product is CSARRVSDTF.

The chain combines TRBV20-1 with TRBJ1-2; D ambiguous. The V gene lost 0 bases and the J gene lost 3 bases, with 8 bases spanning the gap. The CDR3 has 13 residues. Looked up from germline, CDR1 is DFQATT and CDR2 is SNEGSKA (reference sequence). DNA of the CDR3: TGCAGTGCTAGAGATCGGGTAGACTATGGCTACACCTTC. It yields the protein CSARDRVDYGYTF.

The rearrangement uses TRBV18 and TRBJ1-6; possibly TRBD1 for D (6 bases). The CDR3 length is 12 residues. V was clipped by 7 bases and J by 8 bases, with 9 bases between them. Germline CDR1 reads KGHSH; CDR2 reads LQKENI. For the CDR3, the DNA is TGTGCCAGCTTCCGGACAGATTCACCCCTCCACTTT. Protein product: CASFRTDSPLHF.

The CDR3 DNA sequence: TGTGCCAGCAGCTTGAAGGGGACCCTATCGGGGCAGTACTTC. This encodes CASSLKGTLSGQYF. The chain recombines TRBV5-4 with TRBJ2-7; D might be TRBD1 or TRBD2, each matching 5 bases. Germline V gene data show CDR1 as SGHNT and CDR2 as YYREEE (reference sequence). Trimming removed 1 base at V and 9 bases at J, with 17 bases between. The CDR3 consists of 14 residues.

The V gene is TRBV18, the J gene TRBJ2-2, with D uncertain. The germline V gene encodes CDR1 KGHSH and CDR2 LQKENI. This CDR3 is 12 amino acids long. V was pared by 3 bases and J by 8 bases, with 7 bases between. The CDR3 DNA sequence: TGTGCCAGCTCACCGAGCCAGGGGGAGCTGTTTTTT. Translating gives CASSPSQGELFF. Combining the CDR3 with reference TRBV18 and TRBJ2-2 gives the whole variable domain NAGVMQNPRHLVRRRGQEARLRCSPMKGHSHVYWYRQLPEEGLKFMVYLQKENIIDESGMPKERFSAEFPKEGPSILRIQQVVRGDSAAYFCASSPSQGELFFGEGSRLTVL.

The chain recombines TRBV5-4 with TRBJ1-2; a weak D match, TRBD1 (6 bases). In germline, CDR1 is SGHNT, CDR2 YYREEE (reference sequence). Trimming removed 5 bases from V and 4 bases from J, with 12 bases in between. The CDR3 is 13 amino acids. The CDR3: CASSSDSTYGYTF. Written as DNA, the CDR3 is TGTGCCAGCAGTTCGGACAGCACCTATGGCTACACCTTC.

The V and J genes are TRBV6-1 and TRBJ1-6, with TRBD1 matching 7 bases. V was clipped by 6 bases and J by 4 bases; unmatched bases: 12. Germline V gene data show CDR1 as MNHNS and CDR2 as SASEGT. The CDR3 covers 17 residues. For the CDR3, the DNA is TGTGCCAGCAGGATCGATGAGACAGGGAATTATAATTCACCCCTCCACTTT. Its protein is CASRIDETGNYNSPLHF.

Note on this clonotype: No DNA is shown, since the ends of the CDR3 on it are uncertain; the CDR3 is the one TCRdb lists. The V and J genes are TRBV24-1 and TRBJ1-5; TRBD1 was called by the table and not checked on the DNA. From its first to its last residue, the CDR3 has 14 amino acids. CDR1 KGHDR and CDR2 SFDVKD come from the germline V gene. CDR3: CATSVGVGNQPQLF.